The 5 T cell receptor beta chains below were found in one sample sequenced in a study of a mutant IDH1 vaccine in newly diagnosed glioma. Documented time point: week 11, during vaccination. Each vaccine dose was 300 ug of mutant IDH1 20-mer peptide, with topical imiquimod. Antigens of these TCRs are unknown. This table comes from immunoSEQ multiplex PCR, and its TCRdb copy is limited to in-frame clones, with some not included. This sample carries tens of thousands of clones, roughly 84% of them seen once, and the ten largest clones take over 2%. This material consisted of PBMCs, taken from a glioma patient whose treatment included an IDH1 peptide vaccine. Source of these receptors: a man between 35 and 55 years old with glioma.

This clone was seen once. J is TRBJ2-7 and V is TRBV19; 12 positions match TRBD2. V was pared by 6 bases and J by 2 bases, with 5 bases of the junction left unmatched. This CDR3 comprises 15 residues. CDR1 is LNHDA, CDR2 SQIVND, per germline (reference sequence). CDR3 region: CASRPRLAGAYEQYF. The CDR3 DNA reads as TGTGCCAGTAGGCCCAGACTAGCGGGGGCCTACGAGCAGTACTTC.

This clone showed up just a few times. This chain joins TRBV7-9 and TRBJ2-1; unclear D gene. Trimming removed 7 bases at V and 9 bases at J, with 10 bases between. Germline V CDR1 and CDR2: SEHNR, FQNEAQ (reference sequence). CDR3 length equals 11 residues. The CDR3 DNA follows: TGTGCCAGCACCATGTCCCGTGAGCAGTTCTTC. Residues: CASTMSREQFF.

V and J are TRBV5-1 and TRBJ2-1; TRBD2 matches at 7 bases. With 1 base clipped from V and 4 bases from J, the junction kept 8 bases outside the gene matches. Germline values: CDR1 SGHRS, CDR2 YFSETQ. The CDR3 extends over 16 amino acids. The chain's CDR3 is CASSLSGTTIYNEQFF. CDR3 coding DNA: TGCGCCAGCAGCTTGTCCGGGACTACGATATACAATGAGCAGTTCTTC.

This clone was seen just once. This sequence joins TRBV4-1 and TRBJ1-1, with D maybe TRBD1 (5 bases). Looked up from germline, CDR1 is MGHRA and CDR2 is YSYEKL. With 0 bases removed from V and 5 bases from J, the gap between germline ends came to 13 bases. CDR3 length: 15 amino acids. CDR3 in DNA: TGCGCCAGCAGCCAAGATAGGGGTCCGGGGACTGAAGCTTTCTTT. Its translation: CASSQDRGPGTEAFF.

The V call is TRBV7-3, the J call TRBJ2-1; TRBD2 matches 10 bases. The V and J ends lost 1 base and 11 bases, in that order; junction bases with no gene match: 14. The CDR3 loop spans 17 amino acids. Germline loops: CDR1 SGHTA, CDR2 FQGTGA. The CDR3 protein is CASSLRQGAGGPHKQFF. The CDR3, as DNA: TGTGCCAGCAGCTTAAGGCAAGGAGCGGGAGGGCCGCATAAGCAGTTCTTC.